A single sample gave rise to the 10 T cell receptor beta chains below, sequenced in a study of blood T cells in healthy people across ages. PCR was performed a second time for 7 to 11 cycles using a sample-barcoded 5' primer and a J-beta primer mix. TCRdb re-analysed the 5' RACE reads in MiXCR, keeping a single row per CDR3 protein. The sample has around 580,000 distinct CDR3 sequences; under 55% are singletons. Material: blood. The receptor set was obtained from an elderly man in good health.

Only a few counts were recorded for this clonotype. This chain uses TRBV12-3 or TRBV12-4 with TRBJ2-1; 9 nucleotides align to TRBD1. CDR3 length equals 15 residues. V was clipped by 5 bases and J by 6 bases; unmatched bases: 8. CDR3 bases: TGTGCCAGCAGTAAGGGACAGGGCAGGGGCAATGAGCAGTTCTTC. It translates to CASSKGQGRGNEQFF.

This clonotype has a handful of counts. The chain couples TRBV9 to TRBJ2-1; TRBD2 might be the D (6 bases). Germline V lookup: CDR1 SGDLS, CDR2 YYNGEE. V was shortened by 0 bases and J by 12 bases, with 19 bases between the two germline ends. The CDR3 extends over 15 amino acids. The CDR3 loop is CASSVATGVEIRQFF. The DNA for the CDR3 is TGTGCCAGCAGCGTAGCTACGGGAGTGGAAATTAGGCAGTTCTTC.

The rearrangement uses TRBV7-8 and TRBJ2-3; 8 bases agree with TRBD2. Germline V gives CDR1 SGHVS, CDR2 FQNEAQ. Trimming cost V 8 bases and J 0 bases; bases outside gene matches: 16. This CDR3 contains 18 residues. Written as DNA, the CDR3 is TGTGCCAGCGCCACAGGGACTAGAGCGGGGGCTAGCACAGATACGCAGTATTTT. Encoded protein: CASATGTRAGASTDTQYF.

This chain links TRBV7-9 with TRBJ1-2, with D unclear. Germline CDR1 is SEHNR and CDR2 is FQNEAQ (reference sequence). Between the trimmed V and J ends, which lost 7 bases and 8 bases, there was a span of 11 bases. The CDR3 is made up of 11 amino acids. The CDR3 loop is CASNSQRGYTF. CDR3 bases: TGTGCCAGCAACTCGCAGAGGGGCTACACCTTC.

The V call is TRBV7-3, the J call TRBJ2-6; D unresolved. Germline V CDR1 and CDR2: SGHTA, FQGTGA. Deletions cut 6 bases from V and 0 bases from J, with 9 bases between. CDR3 size: 15 residues. The CDR3 DNA follows: TGTGCCAGCAGTATAACAAACTCTGGGGCCAACGTCCTGACTTTC. Protein: CASSITNSGANVLTF.

The CDR3 sequence: CASSFRDTQETQYF. In DNA form, the CDR3 reads TGTGCCAGCAGCTTCCGAGACACCCAAGAGACCCAGTACTTC. The chain joins TRBV13 to TRBJ2-5; D unresolved. Trimming took off 3 bases at V and 1 base at J, with 9 bases between the two ends. CDR1 and CDR2 (germline): PRHDT, FYEKMQ (reference sequence). The CDR3 has 14 amino acids.

This clonotype has a handful of counts. The chain employs TRBV20-1 and TRBJ1-5; D unclear. CDR1 DFQATT and CDR2 SNEGSKA come from the germline V gene (reference sequence). This CDR3 contains 12 residues. V was clipped by 3 bases and J by 4 bases, with 7 bases between them. CDR3 sequence reads: CSASEGNQPQHF. The CDR3 DNA sequence: TGCAGTGCTAGTGAGGGAAATCAGCCCCAGCATTTT.

V usage is TRBV9 and J usage is TRBJ2-7; 7 bases match TRBD1. The CDR3 contains 15 residues. V lost 0 bases, J lost 5 bases, and 8 bases stayed unmatched. Germline V gives CDR1 SGDLS, CDR2 YYNGEE. The CDR3, as DNA: TGTGCCAGCAGCGTAGATCAAGGGGGCCTAGACGAGCAGTACTTC. Amino acid sequence: CASSVDQGGLDEQYF.

The V and J genes are TRBV5-1 and TRBJ1-1; D ambiguous. V lost 4 bases and J 1 base, leaving 8 bases between the germline ends. The length of the CDR3 is 13 residues. Germline assignment: CDR1 SGHRS and CDR2 YFSETQ. CDR3 region: CASSQQSNTEAFF. The CDR3 bases are TGCGCCAGCAGCCAACAGTCGAACACTGAAGCTTTCTTT.

The chain combines TRBV2 with TRBJ1-1, with D perhaps matching TRBD1 (5 bases). CDR3 length: 14 amino acids. The germline V gene has CDR1 SNHLY and CDR2 FYNNEI. V was pared by 4 bases and J by 7 bases, with 16 bases between. This chain's CDR3 is CASSVGDLTREAFF. The CDR3 region has the DNA TGTGCCAGCAGTGTGGGGGACCTAACCCGTGAAGCTTTCTTT.